One sample yielded the 27 T cell receptor beta chains listed below, sequenced in a study of blood T cell repertoires in COVID-19. Here immunoSEQ multiplex PCR was the method, and the copy in TCRdb shows in-frame clones only, minus some. The sample lists some 78,000 clones, roughly 85% seen once, with approximately 4.9% in the top ten. The specimen sequenced was peripheral blood. These TCRs come from a woman at least 80 years old with active or convalescent COVID-19.

The chain links TRBV4-3 to TRBJ2-1, with 10 bases matching TRBD1. Per the germline V gene, CDR1 is LGHNA and CDR2 is YSLEER. The CDR3 is 18 residues long. J gave up 2 bases and V 1 base, and 8 bases lay outside the gene matches. CDR3 sequence: CASSQAGLTGGTYNEQFF. The CDR3 DNA reads as TGCGCCAGCAGCCAAGCCGGCCTGACAGGGGGCACCTACAATGAGCAGTTCTTC.

The chain employs TRBV9 and TRBJ2-5; D is uncertain. V was pared by 3 bases and J by 2 bases, with 8 bases between. The CDR3 has 13 amino acids. CDR1 SGDLS and CDR2 YYNGEE come from the germline V gene. The CDR3 DNA reads as TGTGCCAGCAGCGCCACCCTACAAGAGACCCAGTACTTC. Encoded protein: CASSATLQETQYF.

The chain recombines TRBV28 with TRBJ2-7; tentatively, D is TRBD1 (6 bases). V gave up 2 bases and J gave up 2 bases, with 22 bases separating them. Germline V gene lookup returns CDR1 MDHEN and CDR2 SYDVKM. This CDR3 has 18 residues. This chain's CDR3 is CASSLRHGTWGKTYEQYF. The CDR3 DNA reads TGTGCCAGCAGTTTACGCCACGGGACATGGGGAAAGACCTACGAGCAGTACTTC. Combining the CDR3 with reference TRBV28 and TRBJ2-7 gives the whole variable domain DVKVTQSSRYLVKRTGEKVFLECVQDMDHENMFWYRQDPGLGLRLIYFSYDVKMKEKGDIPEGYSVSREKKERFSLILESASTNQTSMYLCASSLRHGTWGKTYEQYFGPGTRLTVT.

The V call is TRBV27, the J call TRBJ1-3; D unclear. V was pared by 5 bases and J by 2 bases, with 7 bases between. The CDR3 spans 13 residues. Per germline, CDR1 MNHEY and CDR2 SMNVEV (reference sequence). The CDR3 spells CASSRVPGNTIYF. CDR3 coding DNA: TGTGCCAGCAGTCGGGTTCCTGGAAACACCATATATTTT.

The chain couples TRBV28 to TRBJ1-1, with D perhaps TRBD1 (5 bases). The CDR3 has 15 residues. Germline-derived CDR1 and CDR2 are MDHEN and SYDVKM. With 6 bases removed from V and 0 bases from J, the gap between germline ends came to 14 bases. Written as DNA, the CDR3 is TGTGCCAGCAGACCGACGGACACCCTGAACACTGAAGCTTTCTTT. Translation: CASRPTDTLNTEAFF.

This clone was counted between two and nine times. V usage is TRBV7-8 and J usage is TRBJ1-3, with D possibly TRBD1 on 6 matching bases. Germline CDR1 is SGHVS and CDR2 is FQNEAQ. The CDR3 is 16 residues long. Between the trimmed V and J ends, which lost 2 bases and 4 bases, there was a span of 15 bases. The chain's CDR3 is CASSLTGTSGGNTIYF. The CDR3 DNA reads TGTGCCAGCAGCTTAACAGGGACCTCTGGAGGAAACACCATATATTTT.

This clone is a singleton in its sample. The CDR3: CASSQASGGPLEQYF. The CDR3 DNA is TGTGCCAGCAGCCAAGCATCGGGAGGGCCCCTCGAGCAGTACTTC. The V gene is TRBV3-1 (or the pseudogene TRBV3-2), the J gene TRBJ2-7; 8 bases are shared with TRBD2. Trimming at V came to 1 base and at J to 6 bases, leaving 8 bases not matched to a gene. Germline V gene sequence: CDR1 LGHDT, CDR2 YNNKEL (reference sequence). The CDR3 spans 15 residues.

This chain connects TRBV3-1 (or the pseudogene TRBV3-2) to TRBJ1-2, with D possibly matching TRBD1 (6 bases). Per germline, CDR1 LGHDT and CDR2 YNNKEL (reference sequence). Trimming stripped 1 base from V and 8 bases from J, with 11 bases between. The CDR3 sequence is 13 residues long. The CDR3 reads CASSQGQGRGYTF. The CDR3 DNA sequence: TGTGCCAGCAGCCAAGGGCAGGGGCGAGGCTACACCTTC.

The CDR3 region has the DNA TGTGCCAGCAGCTCGGCAGGGCTCGGGAACACTGAAGCTTTCTTT. It specifies CASSSAGLGNTEAFF. The chain couples TRBV7-2 to TRBJ1-1; D may be TRBD1 (5 bases). Germline V gene lookup returns CDR1 SGHTA and CDR2 FQGNSA. V lost 4 bases and J lost 1, with 13 bases in between. The CDR3 has 15 amino acids.

The V gene is TRBV6-5, the J gene TRBJ2-3; TRBD2 matches at 11 bases. V dropped 4 bases and J dropped 4; count of bases not matched to a gene: 4. Per germline, CDR1 MNHEY and CDR2 SVGAGI. The CDR3 has 15 amino acids. The DNA for the CDR3 is TGTGCCAGCAGTTCAGGACTAGCGGGTTCAGATACGCAGTATTTT. It specifies CASSSGLAGSDTQYF.

The gene calls are TRBV9 and TRBJ2-5, with 12 bases lining up with TRBD2. This CDR3 spans 16 amino acids. Germline V lookup: CDR1 SGDLS, CDR2 YYNGEE. The V segment lost 4 bases and the J segment 1 base; nucleotides outside the gene matches: 5. The CDR3 DNA follows: TGTGCCAGCAGCCCCAGACTAGCGGGAGTCCAAGAGACCCAGTACTTC. Amino acid sequence: CASSPRLAGVQETQYF.

The genes are TRBV7-9 and TRBJ1-2, with TRBD1 matching 12 bases. Trimming removed 10 bases from V and 4 bases from J; junction bases left unmatched: 7. Germline V gene data show CDR1 as SEHNR and CDR2 as FQNEAQ (reference sequence). This CDR3 is 14 amino acids long. CDR3: CATGGQGALYGYTF. DNA of the CDR3: TGTGCCACCGGGGGACAGGGGGCCCTCTATGGCTACACCTTC.

CDR3 sequence: CASGLTTGGRELFF. The CDR3 DNA reads TGTGCCAGCGGACTAACAACAGGGGGACGGGAGCTGTTTTTT. This chain links TRBV7-2 with TRBJ2-2; 8 positions match TRBD1. The CDR3 sequence is 14 residues long. With 8 bases clipped from V and 9 bases from J, the junction kept 11 bases outside the gene matches. Germline CDR1 is SGHTA and CDR2 is FQGNSA.

The chain combines TRBV6-5 with TRBJ1-1, with TRBD1 matching over 12 bases. From germline, CDR1 is MNHEY and CDR2 SVGAGI. V shed 4 bases, J shed 5 bases, and the junction held 2 bases outside the gene matches. This CDR3 has 14 amino acids. The CDR3 here is CASSSGQGATEAFF. For the CDR3, the DNA is TGTGCCAGCAGTTCGGGACAGGGGGCTACTGAAGCTTTCTTT.

The J gene is TRBJ1-1, the V gene TRBV11-2; 9 bases match TRBD1. In germline, CDR1 is SGHAT, CDR2 FQNNGV. Germline trimming cut 8 bases from V and 3 bases from J; bases unmatched to any gene: 16. There are 17 residues in the CDR3. DNA for the CDR3: TGTGCCAGCCCGCACCGGGACAGGGAACAACTTTACACTGAAGCTTTCTTT. This translates into CASPHRDREQLYTEAFF. The complete variable domain, with remaining parts taken from reference TRBV11-2 and TRBJ1-1, reads EAGVAQSPRYKIIEKRQSVAFWCNPISGHATLYWYQQILGQGPKLLIQFQNNGVVDDSQLPKDRFSAERLKGVDSTLKIQPAKLEDSAVYLCASPHRDREQLYTEAFFGQGTRLTVV.

Comment on this clone: The sample has other DNA sequences that encode this CDR3 too. The V and J genes are TRBV6-2 or TRBV6-3 and TRBJ2-5; TRBD2 is a possible D gene (7 bases). Germline V lookup: CDR1 MNHEY, CDR2 SVGEGT. V shed 2 bases and J shed 5 bases, with 12 bases lying between them. This CDR3 has 14 amino acids. The CDR3 DNA is TGTGCCAGCAGTTACGGGGGGGCAGGTGAGACCCAGTACTTC. Translating gives CASSYGGAGETQYF.

The chain uses TRBV6-5 and TRBJ2-3; 8 nucleotides agree with TRBD2. V was pared by 8 bases and J by 6 bases, with 13 bases of the junction left unmatched. The germline V gene has CDR1 MNHEY and CDR2 SVGAGI. The CDR3 extends over 15 amino acids. The DNA for the CDR3 is TGTGCCAGCCGGCCCTTCACGGGAGGGGCGGATACGCAGTATTTT. As protein: CASRPFTGGADTQYF.

The chain couples TRBV10-3 to TRBJ2-1; D remains unclear. CDR1 is ENHRY and CDR2 is SYGVKD in the germline V gene. The CDR3 is made up of 14 amino acids. V was trimmed by 0 bases and J by 8 bases, leaving 11 bases between them. CDR3 region: CAISESTVGDEQFF. The CDR3 nucleotides are TGTGCCATCAGTGAGTCGACTGTTGGAGATGAGCAGTTCTTC.

This clone showed up just a few times. The chain employs TRBV5-8 and TRBJ2-3, with D perhaps TRBD2 (5 bases). Per germline, CDR1 SGHTS and CDR2 YDEGEE. The length of the CDR3 is 15 residues. Trimming took off 3 bases at V and 2 bases at J, with 13 bases between the two ends. CDR3 in amino acids: CASSSKGEYTDTQYF. CDR3 DNA sequence: TGTGCCAGCAGCTCTAAGGGAGAGTACACAGATACGCAGTATTTT.

This clone showed up just once. The rearrangement joins TRBV24-1 to TRBJ2-1; a weak D match, TRBD1 (8 bases). Trimming took off 5 bases at V and 2 bases at J, with 18 bases between the two ends. The CDR3 has 17 residues. Per the germline V gene, CDR1 is KGHDR and CDR2 is SFDVKD. CDR3 sequence: CATSAPAGDRTYNEQFF. In DNA form, the CDR3 reads TGTGCCACCAGTGCCCCGGCGGGGGACAGGACCTACAATGAGCAGTTCTTC.

This chain connects TRBV4-1 to TRBJ2-1, with 13 bases matching TRBD2. V shed 0 bases, J shed 5 bases, and the junction held 4 bases outside the gene matches. This CDR3 has 17 amino acids. The germline V gene encodes CDR1 MGHRA and CDR2 YSYEKL. Written as DNA, the CDR3 is TGCGCCAGCAGCCAAGACCGGACTAGCGGGAGCCACAATGAGCAGTTCTTC. Its protein is CASSQDRTSGSHNEQFF.

The chain links TRBV19 to TRBJ1-5, with 11 nucleotides matching TRBD1. This CDR3 comprises 16 residues. Germline V gives CDR1 LNHDA, CDR2 SQIVND (reference sequence). V gave up 4 bases and J gave up 5 bases; unmatched junction bases: 7. The DNA for the CDR3 is TGTGCCAGTAGTAGAGGACAGGGGGCCACCCATCAGCCCCAGCATTTT. Translation gives CASSRGQGATHQPQHF.

The genes are TRBV18 and TRBJ1-1; tentatively, D is TRBD1 (6 bases). V was cut by 1 base and J by 5 bases, with 14 bases left in between. There are 15 residues in the CDR3. Germline V CDR1 and CDR2: KGHSH, LQKENI. This CDR3 reads CASSPRGTGITEAFF. DNA for the CDR3: TGTGCCAGCTCACCACGAGGAACAGGGATAACTGAAGCTTTCTTT. The full variable domain, rest sourced from reference TRBV18 and TRBJ1-1, is NAGVMQNPRHLVRRRGQEARLRCSPMKGHSHVYWYRQLPEEGLKFMVYLQKENIIDESGMPKERFSAEFPKEGPSILRIQQVVRGDSAAYFCASSPRGTGITEAFFGQGTRLTVV.

The V call is TRBV7-2, the J call TRBJ1-5; TRBD1 matches 10 bases. V shed 1 base and J 0 bases; nucleotides not matched to a gene: 6. Germline V gene sequence: CDR1 SGHTA, CDR2 FQGNSA. The CDR3 has 18 amino acids. The CDR3 sequence: CASSLVWTGGNSNQPQHF. In DNA, the CDR3 is TGTGCCAGCAGCTTAGTTTGGACAGGGGGTAATAGCAATCAGCCCCAGCATTTT.

This rearrangement joins TRBV5-4 to TRBJ2-3, with 9 bases that match TRBD2. Trimming removed 3 bases from V and 0 bases from J; junction bases left unmatched: 2. Germline values: CDR1 SGHNT, CDR2 YYREEE (reference sequence). The CDR3 runs to 15 residues. CDR3 DNA sequence: TGTGCCAGCAGCTATAGCGGGAGAAGCACAGATACGCAGTATTTT. This translates into CASSYSGRSTDTQYF.

The chain employs TRBV6-5 and TRBJ2-7; 12 nucleotides match TRBD2. After removal of 6 bases from V and 6 bases from J, the junction contained 6 bases not matched to a gene. The CDR3 extends over 14 amino acids. Germline V gives CDR1 MNHEY, CDR2 SVGAGI. CDR3 sequence (DNA): TGTGCCAGCAGACGACTAGCGGGAGTAAGCGAGCAGTACTTC. It is translated as CASRRLAGVSEQYF.

This clone was recorded many times. The rearrangement uses TRBV20-1 and TRBJ2-2; D not resolved. Germline CDR1 reads DFQATT; CDR2 reads SNEGSKA (reference sequence). CDR3 length: 11 amino acids. Trimming pared 5 bases from V and 7 bases from J, leaving 8 bases between. The CDR3 bases are TGCAGTGCTTTTTATATCGGGGAGCTGTTTTTT. It codes for CSAFYIGELFF.